This T cell receptor beta chain was recorded in a study of blood T cell repertoires in COVID-19. TCRdb's copy holds only in-frame clones and misses some; the assay was immunoSEQ multiplex PCR. The sample yields about 350,000 clones, 87% seen once. CDR3 length: 11 residues. Germline loops: CDR1 GTSNPN, CDR2 SVGIG (reference sequence). Trimming took 7 bases from V and 2 from J, leaving 8 bases between them. The source of this sequence is a woman aged 45-60 years with COVID-19, enrolled during active disease. The sample taken for sequencing was peripheral blood. J is TRBJ1-1 and V is TRBV30; perhaps TRBD1 as D (6 bases). CDR3 region: CAYRANTEAFF. In nucleotides, the CDR3 is TGTGCCTACAGGGCTAACACTGAAGCTTTCTTT.